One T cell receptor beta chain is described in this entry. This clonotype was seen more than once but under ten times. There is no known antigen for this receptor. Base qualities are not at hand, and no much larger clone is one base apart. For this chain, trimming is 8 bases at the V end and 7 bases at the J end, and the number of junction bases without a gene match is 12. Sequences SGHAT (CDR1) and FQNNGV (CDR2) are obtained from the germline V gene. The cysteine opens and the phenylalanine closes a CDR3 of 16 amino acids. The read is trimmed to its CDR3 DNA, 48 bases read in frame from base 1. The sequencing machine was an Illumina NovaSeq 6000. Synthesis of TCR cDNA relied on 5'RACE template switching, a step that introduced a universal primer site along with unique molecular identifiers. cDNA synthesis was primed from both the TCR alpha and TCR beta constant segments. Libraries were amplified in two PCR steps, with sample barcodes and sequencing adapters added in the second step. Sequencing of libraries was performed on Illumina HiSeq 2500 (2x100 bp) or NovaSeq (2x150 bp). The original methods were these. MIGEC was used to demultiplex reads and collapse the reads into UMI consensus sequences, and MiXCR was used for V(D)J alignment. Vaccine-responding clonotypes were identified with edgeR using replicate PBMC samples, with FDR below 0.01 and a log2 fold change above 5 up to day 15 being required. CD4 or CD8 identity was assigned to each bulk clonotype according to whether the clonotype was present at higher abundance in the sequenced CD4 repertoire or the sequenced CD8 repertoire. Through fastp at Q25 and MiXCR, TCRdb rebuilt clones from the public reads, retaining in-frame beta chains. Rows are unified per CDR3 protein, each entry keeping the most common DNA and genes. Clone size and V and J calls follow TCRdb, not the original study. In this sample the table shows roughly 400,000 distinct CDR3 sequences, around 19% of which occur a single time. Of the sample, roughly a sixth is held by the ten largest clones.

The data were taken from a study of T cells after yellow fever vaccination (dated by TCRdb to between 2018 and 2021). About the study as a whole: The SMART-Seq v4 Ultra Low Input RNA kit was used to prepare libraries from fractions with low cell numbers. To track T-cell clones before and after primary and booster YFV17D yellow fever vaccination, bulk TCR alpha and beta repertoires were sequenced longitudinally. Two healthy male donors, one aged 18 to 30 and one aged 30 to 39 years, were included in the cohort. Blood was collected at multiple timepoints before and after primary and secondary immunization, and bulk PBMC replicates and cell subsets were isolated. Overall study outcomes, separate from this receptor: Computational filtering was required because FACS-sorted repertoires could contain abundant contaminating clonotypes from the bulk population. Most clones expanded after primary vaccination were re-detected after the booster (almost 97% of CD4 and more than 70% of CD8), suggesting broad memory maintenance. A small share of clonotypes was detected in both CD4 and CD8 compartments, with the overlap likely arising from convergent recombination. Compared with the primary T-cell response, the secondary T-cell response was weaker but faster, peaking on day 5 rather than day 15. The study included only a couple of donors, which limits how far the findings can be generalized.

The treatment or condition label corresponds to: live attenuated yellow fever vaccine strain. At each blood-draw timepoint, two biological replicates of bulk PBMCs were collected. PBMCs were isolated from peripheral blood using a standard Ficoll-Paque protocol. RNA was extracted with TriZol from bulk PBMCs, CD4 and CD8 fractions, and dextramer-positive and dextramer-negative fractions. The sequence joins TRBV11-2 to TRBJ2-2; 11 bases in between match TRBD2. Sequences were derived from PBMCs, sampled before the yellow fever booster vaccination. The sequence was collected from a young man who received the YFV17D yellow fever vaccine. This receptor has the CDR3 CASSPSGGPAVGELFF. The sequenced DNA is TGTGCCAGCTCTCCTAGCGGGGGGCCAGCCGTCGGGGAGCTGTTTTTT.